The source of this TCR beta chain is a study of T cells in Graves' hyperthyroidism and ophthalmopathy. RNA transcripts provided the source from which TCR beta CDR3 regions were amplified. The primer set for the first-round RT-PCR of the TCR CDR3 was HTBI. TCRdb redid the calling of the multiplex PCR reads with MiXCR, one entry per CDR3 protein. Among hundreds of thousands of distinct CDR3 sequences listed, about 20% were seen once. Ophthalmopathy patients had Clinical Activity Score at least 3, NOSPECS grade at least 4, duration under 3 months. This sample holds PBMCs from 9.5 to 10 ml fresh peripheral blood. The sample consisted of blood. The TCR originated in a man aged 35-49 years with Graves' ophthalmopathy.

Here the CDR3 DNA reads TGCGCCAGCAGCCTTCGGGCGGGGGGGCTACGAGATACGCAGTATTTT. This encodes CASSLRAGGLRDTQYF. V usage is TRBV4-3 and J usage is TRBJ2-3, with TRBD2 matching over 9 bases. J was trimmed by 5 bases and V by 4 bases; bases with no gene match: 10. This CDR3 is 16 amino acids long. CDR1 LGHNA and CDR2 YSLEER come from the germline V gene.